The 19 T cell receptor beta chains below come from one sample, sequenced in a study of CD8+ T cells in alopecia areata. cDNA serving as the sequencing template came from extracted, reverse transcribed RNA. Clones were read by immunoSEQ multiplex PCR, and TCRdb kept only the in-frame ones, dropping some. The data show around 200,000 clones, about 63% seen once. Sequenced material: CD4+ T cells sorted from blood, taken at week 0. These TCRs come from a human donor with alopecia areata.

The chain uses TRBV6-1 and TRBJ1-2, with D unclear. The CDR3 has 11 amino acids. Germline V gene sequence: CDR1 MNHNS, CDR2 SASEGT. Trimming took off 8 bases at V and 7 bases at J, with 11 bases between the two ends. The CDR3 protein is CASHSLGGYTF. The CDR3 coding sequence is TGTGCCAGCCACAGCCTAGGTGGCTACACCTTC.

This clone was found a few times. As DNA, the CDR3 is TGCAGCGTGAGGTCGGGGGGGAACACTGAAGCTTTCTTT. It is translated as CSVRSGGNTEAFF. The rearrangement joins TRBV29-1 to TRBJ1-1; D may be TRBD1 (5 bases). Germline V CDR1 and CDR2: SQVTM, ANQGSEA. V was cut by 6 bases and J by 1 base, with 12 bases left in between. The CDR3 consists of 13 residues.

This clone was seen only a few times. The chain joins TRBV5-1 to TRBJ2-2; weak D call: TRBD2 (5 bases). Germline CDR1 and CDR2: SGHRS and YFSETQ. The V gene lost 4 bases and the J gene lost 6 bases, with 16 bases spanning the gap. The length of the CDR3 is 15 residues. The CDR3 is CASSPRLGESGELFF. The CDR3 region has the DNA TGCGCCAGCAGCCCCCGCCTGGGAGAATCCGGGGAGCTGTTTTTT.

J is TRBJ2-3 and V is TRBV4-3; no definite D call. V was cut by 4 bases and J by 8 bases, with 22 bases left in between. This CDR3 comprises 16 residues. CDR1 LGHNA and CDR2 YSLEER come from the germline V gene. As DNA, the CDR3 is TGCGCCAGCAGCCCAACTTCAAGCCCAAAGGGTGGTACGCAGTATTTT. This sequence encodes CASSPTSSPKGGTQYF.

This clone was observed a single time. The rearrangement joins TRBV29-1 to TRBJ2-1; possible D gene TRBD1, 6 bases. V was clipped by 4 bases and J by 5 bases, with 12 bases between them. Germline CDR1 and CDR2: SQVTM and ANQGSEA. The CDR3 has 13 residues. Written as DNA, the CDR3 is TGCAGCGTTGCCAGGGGATCGGACAATGAGCAGTTCTTC. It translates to CSVARGSDNEQFF.

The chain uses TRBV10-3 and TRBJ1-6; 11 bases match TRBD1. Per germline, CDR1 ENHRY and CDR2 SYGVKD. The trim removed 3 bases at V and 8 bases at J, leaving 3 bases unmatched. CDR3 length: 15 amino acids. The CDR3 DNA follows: TGTGCCATCAGTGATGCGGACAGGGGGCATTCACCCCTCCACTTT. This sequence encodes CAISDADRGHSPLHF.

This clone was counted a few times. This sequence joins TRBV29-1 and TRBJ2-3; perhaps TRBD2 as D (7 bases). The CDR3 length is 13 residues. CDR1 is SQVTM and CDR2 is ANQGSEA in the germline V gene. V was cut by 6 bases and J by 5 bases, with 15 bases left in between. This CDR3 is CSVARGPGDTQYF. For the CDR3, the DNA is TGCAGCGTCGCGCGGGGGCCCGGAGATACGCAGTATTTT.

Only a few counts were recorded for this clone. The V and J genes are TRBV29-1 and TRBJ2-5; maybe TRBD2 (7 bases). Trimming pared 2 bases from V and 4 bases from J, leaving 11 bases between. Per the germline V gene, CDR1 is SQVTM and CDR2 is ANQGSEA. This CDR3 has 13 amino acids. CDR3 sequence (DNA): TGCAGCGTTGAATGGGGGGGCGTAGAGACCCAGTACTTC. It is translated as CSVEWGGVETQYF.

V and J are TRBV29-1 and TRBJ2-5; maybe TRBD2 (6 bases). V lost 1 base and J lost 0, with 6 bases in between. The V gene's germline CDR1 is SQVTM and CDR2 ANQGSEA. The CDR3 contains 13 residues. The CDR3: CSVEGGNQETQYF. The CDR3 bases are TGCAGCGTTGAAGGCGGGAACCAAGAGACCCAGTACTTC.

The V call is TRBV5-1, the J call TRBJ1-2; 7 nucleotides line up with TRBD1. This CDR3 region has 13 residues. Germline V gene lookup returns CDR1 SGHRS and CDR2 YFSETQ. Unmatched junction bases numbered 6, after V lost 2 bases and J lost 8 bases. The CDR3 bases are TGCGCCAGCAGCTTTACAGGGGCCGAAGGCTACACCTTC. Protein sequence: CASSFTGAEGYTF. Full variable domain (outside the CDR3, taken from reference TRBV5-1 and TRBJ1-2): KAGVTQTPRYLIKTRGQQVTLSCSPISGHRSVSWYQQTPGQGLQFLFEYFSETQRNKGNFPGRFSGRQFSNSRSEMNVSTLELGDSALYLCASSFTGAEGYTFGSGTRLTVV.

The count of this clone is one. The CDR3 bases are TGTGCCACCAGCAGAGATCTGGGGGGCAATCAGCCCCAGCATTTT. Translated: CATSRDLGGNQPQHF. This chain links TRBV15 with TRBJ1-5, with D perhaps TRBD1 (5 bases). V shed 0 bases and J shed 2 bases, with 8 bases lying between them. Germline V gene lookup returns CDR1 LNHNV and CDR2 YYDKDF (reference sequence). The CDR3 is made up of 15 amino acids.

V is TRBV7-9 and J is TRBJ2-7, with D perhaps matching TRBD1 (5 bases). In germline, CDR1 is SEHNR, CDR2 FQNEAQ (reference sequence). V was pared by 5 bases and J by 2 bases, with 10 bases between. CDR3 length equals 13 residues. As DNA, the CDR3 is TGTGCCAGCAGCCCGAGACAGACCTACGAGCAGTACTTC. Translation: CASSPRQTYEQYF.

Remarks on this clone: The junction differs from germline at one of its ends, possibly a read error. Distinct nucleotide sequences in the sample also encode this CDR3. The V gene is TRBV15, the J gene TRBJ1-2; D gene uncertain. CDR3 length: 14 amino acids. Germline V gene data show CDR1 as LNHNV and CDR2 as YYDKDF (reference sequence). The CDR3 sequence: CATSRDQSPYGYTF. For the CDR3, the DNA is TGCGCCACCAGCAGAGATCAATCTCCCTATGGCTACACCTTC.

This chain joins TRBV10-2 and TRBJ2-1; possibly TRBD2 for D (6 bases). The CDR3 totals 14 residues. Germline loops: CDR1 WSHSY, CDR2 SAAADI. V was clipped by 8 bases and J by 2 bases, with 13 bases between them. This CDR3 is CASLDGGPYNEQFF. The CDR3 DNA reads TGCGCCAGCCTCGACGGGGGACCCTACAATGAGCAGTTCTTC.

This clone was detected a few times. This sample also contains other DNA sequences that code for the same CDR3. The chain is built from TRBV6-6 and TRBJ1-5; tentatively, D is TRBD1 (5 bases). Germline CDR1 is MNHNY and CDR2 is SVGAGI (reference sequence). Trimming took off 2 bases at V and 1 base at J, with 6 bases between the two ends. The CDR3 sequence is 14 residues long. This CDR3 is CASSYRDSNQPQHF. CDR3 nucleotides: TGTGCCAGCAGTTACCGGGACAGCAATCAGCCCCAGCATTTT.

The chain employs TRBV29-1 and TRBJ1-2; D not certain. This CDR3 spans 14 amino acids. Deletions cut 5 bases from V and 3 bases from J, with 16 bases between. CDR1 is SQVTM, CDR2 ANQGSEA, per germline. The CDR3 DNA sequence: TGCAGCGTTTTTCCCGGGGATCGGGACTATGGCTACACCTTC. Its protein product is CSVFPGDRDYGYTF.

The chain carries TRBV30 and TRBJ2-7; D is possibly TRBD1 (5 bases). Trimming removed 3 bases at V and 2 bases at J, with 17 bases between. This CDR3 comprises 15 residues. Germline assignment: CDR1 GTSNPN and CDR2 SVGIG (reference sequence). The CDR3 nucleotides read TGTGCCTGGAGGGAGATGGCACAGGCTACCTACGAGCAGTACTTC. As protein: CAWREMAQATYEQYF.

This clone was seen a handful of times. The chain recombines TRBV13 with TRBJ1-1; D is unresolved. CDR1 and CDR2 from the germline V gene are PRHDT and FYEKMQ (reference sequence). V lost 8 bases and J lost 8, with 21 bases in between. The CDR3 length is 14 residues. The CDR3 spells CASLLQARHFEAFF. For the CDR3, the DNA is TGTGCCAGCCTGTTGCAGGCCCGCCACTTCGAAGCTTTCTTT.

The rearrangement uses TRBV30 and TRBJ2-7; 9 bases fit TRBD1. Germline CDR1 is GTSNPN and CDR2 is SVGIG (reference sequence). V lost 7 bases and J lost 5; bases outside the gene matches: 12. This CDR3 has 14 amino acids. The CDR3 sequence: CASVLGQGLHEQYF. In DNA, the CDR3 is TGTGCCTCCGTGTTGGGACAGGGCTTACACGAGCAGTACTTC.